The 10 T cell receptor beta chains in this list originate from one sample, sequenced in a study of technical replicates of blood from several donors. TCRdb keeps only in-frame clones here, not all; method: immunoSEQ multiplex PCR. The sample yields 98,000 or so clones, about 96% seen once. Sample: T cells isolated from PBMCs. The receptors were sampled from a human donor in good health.

The chain links TRBV28 to TRBJ2-4, with 7 bases fitting TRBD2. The CDR3 is 15 amino acids. V shed 5 bases and J 0 bases; nucleotides not matched to a gene: 4. The V gene's germline CDR1 is MDHEN and CDR2 SYDVKM. The CDR3 here is CASSKIAGAKNIQYF. DNA for the CDR3: TGTGCCAGCAGTAAAATAGCGGGAGCCAAAAACATTCAGTACTTC.

The chain uses TRBV14 and TRBJ1-2; D might be TRBD1 (5 bases). The length of the CDR3 is 17 residues. CDR1 and CDR2 from the germline V gene are SGHDN and FVKESK. Trimming removed 0 bases at V and 2 bases at J, with 16 bases between. This CDR3 is CASSQDGAGYVNYGYTF. The CDR3 nucleotides read TGTGCCAGCAGCCAAGATGGGGCAGGGTATGTGAACTATGGCTACACCTTC.

J is TRBJ2-7 and V is TRBV6-5; D might be TRBD2 (5 bases). The CDR3 contains 14 residues. CDR1 is MNHEY and CDR2 is SVGAGI in the germline V gene. Trimming pared 5 bases from V and 7 bases from J, leaving 18 bases between. CDR3 DNA: TGTGCCAGCAGTCGGACGACCACCCCGGGGGAGCAGTACTTC. It codes for CASSRTTTPGEQYF.

The chain joins TRBV7-2 to TRBJ2-7, with TRBD2 identical over 10 bases. Germline V gives CDR1 SGHTA, CDR2 FQGNSA. The CDR3 loop spans 15 amino acids. The junction had 10 bases not matched to a gene; V was cut back by 4 bases and J by 7 bases. The CDR3 DNA is TGTGCCAGCAGCTCCTTCCTAGCGGGAGTAGAAGAGCAGTACTTC. Translation: CASSSFLAGVEEQYF.

This sequence joins TRBV5-4 and TRBJ1-2; D not certain. Germline CDR1 is SGHNT and CDR2 is YYREEE (reference sequence). V was clipped by 0 bases and J by 4 bases, with 16 bases between them. The CDR3 extends over 16 amino acids. The CDR3 reads CASSLAGSTAIYGYTF. The CDR3 DNA sequence: TGTGCCAGCAGCTTGGCAGGTAGTACAGCTATCTATGGCTACACCTTC.

The rearrangement links TRBV19 to TRBJ2-3; perhaps TRBD1 as D (5 bases). Deletions cut 3 bases from V and 4 bases from J, with 11 bases between. This CDR3 has 14 residues. Germline V gene lookup returns CDR1 LNHDA and CDR2 SQIVND (reference sequence). The CDR3 DNA is TGTGCCAGTAGTATTCTCCAGGGTGCAGATACGCAGTATTTT. It codes for CASSILQGADTQYF.

The CDR3 nucleotides read TGTGCCAGCAGTGTCCTGGGGACTAGCGGCGACAATGAGCAGTTCTTC. Protein: CASSVLGTSGDNEQFF. The chain has TRBV6-1 and TRBJ2-1; 11 nucleotides line up with TRBD2. CDR1 is MNHNS and CDR2 is SASEGT in the germline V gene. This CDR3 spans 16 amino acids. J was trimmed by 5 bases and V by 4 bases; bases with no gene match: 7.

This sequence joins TRBV11-2 and TRBJ2-1; D perhaps matches TRBD2 (5 bases). Germline V gives CDR1 SGHAT, CDR2 FQNNGV. The CDR3 totals 14 residues. V was pared by 5 bases and J by 4 bases, with 12 bases between. The CDR3 coding sequence is TGTGCCAGCAGCACCCCGGGATTTTACAATGAGCAGTTCTTC. Its translation: CASSTPGFYNEQFF.

The chain carries TRBV4-1 and TRBJ2-7; weak D call: TRBD2 (6 bases). Trimming took off 0 bases at V and 2 bases at J, with 26 bases between the two ends. Per the germline V gene, CDR1 is MGHRA and CDR2 is YSYEKL. The CDR3 consists of 20 residues. CDR3 DNA: TGCGCCAGCAGCCAAGAACGCGGAGGAGTAGTGGCTAGCGCAACCTACGAGCAGTACTTC. Protein: CASSQERGGVVASATYEQYF.

The chain recombines TRBV11-3 with TRBJ2-3, with D perhaps TRBD2 (7 bases). V lost 9 bases to trimming and J lost 0 bases, with 16 bases between them. CDR1 SGHNT and CDR2 YENEEA come from the germline V gene. The CDR3 totals 15 residues. The CDR3 DNA is TGTGCCAGTGTGCATGGGGGGGCAAGCACAGATACGCAGTATTTT. This codes for CASVHGGASTDTQYF.